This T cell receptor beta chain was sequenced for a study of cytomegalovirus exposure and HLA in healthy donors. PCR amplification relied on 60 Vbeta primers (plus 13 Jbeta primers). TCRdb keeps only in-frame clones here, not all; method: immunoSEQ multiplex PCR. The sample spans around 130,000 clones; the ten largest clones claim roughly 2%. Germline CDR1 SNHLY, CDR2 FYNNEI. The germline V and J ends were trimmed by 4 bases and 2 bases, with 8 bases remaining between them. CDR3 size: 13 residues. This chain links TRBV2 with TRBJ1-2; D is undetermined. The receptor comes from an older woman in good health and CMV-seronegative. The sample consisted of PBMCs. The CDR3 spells CASSGFRNYGYTF. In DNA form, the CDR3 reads TGTGCCAGCAGTGGCTTCAGAAACTATGGCTACACCTTC.